These 10 T cell receptor beta chains originate from one sample sequenced in a study of shared clonotypes between healthy human individuals. Method: immunoSEQ multiplex PCR; TCRdb's copy keeps in-frame clones and lacks some. The data hold some 1.1 million clones, with around 77% observed a single time. Sample: memory CD4+ T cells from PBMCs. Subset defined: CD45RA-negative fraction. The receptor set was obtained from a man aged 18 to 29 in good health. Some clones in this sample may be carry-over from other donors' samples.

In its sample, this clone was seen a few times. V is TRBV27 and J is TRBJ1-2; 8 bases align to TRBD1. Germline values: CDR1 MNHEY, CDR2 SMNVEV (reference sequence). J gave up 4 bases and V 1 base, and 11 bases lay outside the gene matches. CDR3 length: 17 amino acids. CDR3 DNA: TGTGCCAGCAGTTTATGGGGACAGGCGCCATCCACCTATGGCTACACCTTC. Encoded protein: CASSLWGQAPSTYGYTF.

In DNA form, the CDR3 reads TGTGCCAGCAGCGTAAAGAAGGGGGCGCGTATCACTGAAGCTTTCTTT. Its protein is CASSVKKGARITEAFF. The rearrangement uses TRBV9 and TRBJ1-1, with TRBD1 identical over 7 bases. CDR1 and CDR2 (germline): SGDLS, YYNGEE. This CDR3 is 16 amino acids long. The V gene end was trimmed by 1 base and the J gene end by 4 bases; junction bases not matched to a gene: 10.

The V gene is TRBV5-4, the J gene TRBJ2-7; TRBD1 matches 7 bases. CDR3 size: 16 residues. CDR1 SGHNT and CDR2 YYREEE come from the germline V gene (reference sequence). J was trimmed by 4 bases and V by 4 bases; bases with no gene match: 14. The CDR3 here is CASSPVAPGQSYEQYF. The CDR3 nucleotides are TGTGCCAGCAGCCCGGTAGCGCCGGGACAGTCATACGAGCAGTACTTC.

The chain carries TRBV9 and TRBJ1-2; unclear D gene. With 4 bases removed from V and 4 bases from J, the gap between germline ends came to 14 bases. The CDR3 loop spans 14 amino acids. Germline loops: CDR1 SGDLS, CDR2 YYNGEE. This chain's CDR3 is CASSTGRAGYGYTF. The CDR3 DNA reads as TGTGCCAGCAGCACCGGTAGGGCAGGCTATGGCTACACCTTC. Looking up the rest from reference TRBV9 and TRBJ1-2 gives the full variable domain: DSGVTQTPKHLITATGQRVTLRCSPRSGDLSVYWYQQSLDQGLQFLIQYYNGEERAKGNILERFSAQQFPDLHSELNLSSLELGDSALYFCASSTGRAGYGYTFGSGTRLTVV.

This chain links TRBV27 with TRBJ2-7; the match to TRBD1 covers 7 bases. Germline V gene data show CDR1 as MNHEY and CDR2 as SMNVEV (reference sequence). The CDR3 runs 14 residues. With V trimmed by 5 bases and J by 6 bases, 10 bases remained unmatched. For the CDR3, the DNA is TGTGCCAGCAGTCATTACAGGGGCGGTGCCGAGCAGTACTTC. Translated: CASSHYRGGAEQYF.

V is TRBV9 and J is TRBJ1-1, with D hard to call. This CDR3 contains 14 residues. Trimming removed 0 bases at V and 0 bases at J, with 6 bases between. The V gene's germline CDR1 is SGDLS and CDR2 YYNGEE. DNA of the CDR3: TGTGCCAGCAGCGTAGGATGGGTGAACACTGAAGCTTTCTTT. The encoded protein is CASSVGWVNTEAFF.

This clone was found a few times. This sample also contains other DNA sequences that code for the same CDR3. The J gene is TRBJ2-3, the V gene TRBV9, with D tentatively TRBD2 (6 bases). Germline CDR1 and CDR2: SGDLS and YYNGEE. This CDR3 has 16 amino acids. Trimming took 0 bases from V and 0 from J, leaving 11 bases between them. The CDR3 DNA reads as TGTGCCAGCAGCGTAGATTCAGGGACTAGCACAGATACGCAGTATTTT. Translation: CASSVDSGTSTDTQYF.

The chain couples TRBV28 to TRBJ2-5; TRBD1 is a possible D gene (5 bases). Germline CDR1 and CDR2: MDHEN and SYDVKM. Trimming pared 7 bases from V and 2 bases from J, leaving 11 bases between. CDR3 length: 13 amino acids. The CDR3 loop reads CASTSTDQETQYF. Here the CDR3 DNA reads TGTGCCAGCACCTCGACAGATCAAGAGACCCAGTACTTC.

The chain combines TRBV7-6 with TRBJ2-3; 9 nucleotides match TRBD1. The CDR3 is made up of 15 amino acids. V shed 3 bases and J 2 bases; nucleotides not matched to a gene: 3. Germline-derived CDR1 and CDR2 are SGHVS and FNYEAQ. The CDR3 sequence: CASSLGTGITDTQYF. The CDR3 DNA reads as TGTGCCAGCAGCTTGGGGACAGGGATCACAGATACGCAGTATTTT.

The gene calls are TRBV5-1 and TRBJ2-7; the match to TRBD2 covers 11 bases. This CDR3 has 16 amino acids. The ends lost 0 bases at V and 4 bases at J; junction bases unmatched: 6. Per germline, CDR1 SGHRS and CDR2 YFSETQ. The CDR3 is CASSLVSGRALYEQYF. The CDR3 region has the DNA TGCGCCAGCAGCTTGGTTAGCGGGAGGGCCTTATACGAGCAGTACTTC.